This is a list of T cell receptor beta chains from one sample in a study of shared clonotypes between healthy human individuals. Only in-frame clones appear in the TCRdb table, and some are missing; sequencing was by immunoSEQ multiplex PCR. The data contain around 2,100,000 clones, roughly 95% of them singletons. Material for sequencing was naive CD8+ T cells sorted from blood. Every receptor here comes from a man aged 18 to 29 in good health. Both conserved end residues are part of each CDR3. D genes are given only for firm matches. Only some rows state a clone size, as once, few, many or a class for expanded clones.

TRBJ2-7,.,TRBD1,TRBV6-1,CASREGQGLSYEQYF,TGTGCCAGCAGGGAAGGACAGGGGCTTTCCTACGAGCAGTACTTC
TRBJ2-1,.,TRBD2,TRBV11-1,CASSLGLAGSNEQFF,TGTGCCAGCAGCTTGGGACTAGCGGGCAGCAATGAGCAGTTCTTC
TRBJ1-6,.,.,TRBV27,CASSLSPGLGSPLHF,TGTGCCAGCAGTTTATCCCCAGGGCTAGGTTCACCCCTCCACTTT
TRBJ2-3,.,TRBD2,TRBV7-2,CASSPTAGEAGTDTQYF,TGTGCCAGCAGCCCCACCGCGGGGGAGGCGGGCACAGATACGCAGTATTTT
TRBJ2-7,.,.,TRBV5-5,CASSLRPGFYEQYF,TGTGCCAGCAGCTTGCGACCGGGGTTCTACGAGCAGTACTTC
TRBJ1-2,.,.,TRBV1,CTSSHQRVRKTYGYTF,TGCACCAGCAGCCATCAGCGTGTGCGAAAGACCTATGGCTACACCTTC
TRBJ2-7,.,.,TRBV4-3,CASSQDRGGEYMSYEQYF,TGCGCCAGCAGCCAAGATAGAGGTGGGGAATATATGTCCTACGAGCAGTACTTC
TRBJ2-1,.,.,TRBV7-2,CASSLGSSEQFF,TGTGCCAGCAGCTTGGGCTCATCTGAGCAGTTCTTC
TRBJ2-1,once,TRBD2,TRBV7-9,CASSSEREGSYNEQFF,TGTGCCAGCAGCTCCGAGCGGGAGGGGTCCTACAATGAGCAGTTCTTC
TRBJ2-1,.,.,TRBV5-8,CASSWAGEQFF,TGTGCCAGCAGCTGGGCAGGTGAGCAGTTCTTC
TRBJ2-5,.,TRBD1,TRBV9,CASSVAGQGAGETQYF,TGTGCCAGCAGCGTAGCGGGACAGGGGGCTGGAGAGACCCAGTACTTC
TRBJ2-2,.,TRBD2,TRBV25-1,CASSEWASGGELFF,TGTGCCAGCAGTGAATGGGCTAGCGGCGGGGAGCTGTTTTTT
TRBJ2-7,once,.,TRBV13,CASSPLDGVPYEQYF,TGTGCCAGCAGCCCCCTGGACGGAGTTCCCTACGAGCAGTACTTC